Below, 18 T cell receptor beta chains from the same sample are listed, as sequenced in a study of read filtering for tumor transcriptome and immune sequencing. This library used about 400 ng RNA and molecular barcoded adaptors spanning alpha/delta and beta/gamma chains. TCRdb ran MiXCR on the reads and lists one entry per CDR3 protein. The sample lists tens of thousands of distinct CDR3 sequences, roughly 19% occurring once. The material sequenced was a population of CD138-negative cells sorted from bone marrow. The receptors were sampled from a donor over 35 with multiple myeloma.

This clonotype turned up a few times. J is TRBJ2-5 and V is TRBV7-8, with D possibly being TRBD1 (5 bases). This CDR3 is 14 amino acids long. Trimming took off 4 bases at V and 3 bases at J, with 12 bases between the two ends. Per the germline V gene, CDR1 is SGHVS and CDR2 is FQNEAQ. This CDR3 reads CASSSQTAKETQYF. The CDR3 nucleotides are TGTGCCAGCAGCTCGCAGACAGCTAAAGAGACCCAGTACTTC.

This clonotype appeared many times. CDR3 amino acids: CASRDGPYEQYF. In nucleotides, the CDR3 is TGTGCCAGCAGGGACGGCCCCTACGAGCAGTACTTC. The chain links TRBV6-1 to TRBJ2-7; D uncertain. Per the germline V gene, CDR1 is MNHNS and CDR2 is SASEGT. The CDR3 is 12 residues long. V lost 6 bases to trimming and J lost 2 bases, with 8 bases between them.

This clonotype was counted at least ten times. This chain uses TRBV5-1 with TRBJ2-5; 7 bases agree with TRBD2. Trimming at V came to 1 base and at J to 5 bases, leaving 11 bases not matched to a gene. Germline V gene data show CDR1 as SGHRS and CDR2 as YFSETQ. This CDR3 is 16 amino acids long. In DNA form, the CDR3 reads TGCGCCAGCAGCTTGACACCCGGGGGGAGGGGCGAGACCCAGTACTTC. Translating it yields CASSLTPGGRGETQYF.

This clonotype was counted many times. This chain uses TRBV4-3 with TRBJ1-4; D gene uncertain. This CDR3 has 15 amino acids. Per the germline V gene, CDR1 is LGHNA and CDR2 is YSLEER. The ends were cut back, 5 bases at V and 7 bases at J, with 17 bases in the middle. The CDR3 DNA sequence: TGCGCCAGCAGCGAAGCCCTCTATCTTCCTGAAAAACTGTTTTTT. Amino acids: CASSEALYLPEKLFF.

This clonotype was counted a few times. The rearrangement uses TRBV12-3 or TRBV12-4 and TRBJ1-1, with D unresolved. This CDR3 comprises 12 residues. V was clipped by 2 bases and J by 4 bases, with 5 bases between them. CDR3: CASSLMGTEAFF. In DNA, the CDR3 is TGTGCCAGCAGTTTAATGGGCACTGAAGCTTTCTTT.

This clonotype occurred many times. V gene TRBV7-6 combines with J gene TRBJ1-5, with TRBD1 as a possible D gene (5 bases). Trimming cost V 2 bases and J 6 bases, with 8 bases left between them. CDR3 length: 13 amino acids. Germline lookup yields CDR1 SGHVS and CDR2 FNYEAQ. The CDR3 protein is CASSLQGTQPQHF. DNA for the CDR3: TGTGCCAGCAGCTTACAGGGAACTCAGCCCCAGCATTTT.

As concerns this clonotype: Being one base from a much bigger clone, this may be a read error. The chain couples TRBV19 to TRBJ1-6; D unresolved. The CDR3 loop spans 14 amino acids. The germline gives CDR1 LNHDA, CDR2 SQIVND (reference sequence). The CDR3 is CAGSHRARASPLHF. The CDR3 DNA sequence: TGTGCCGGTAGCCATAGGGCAAGAGCTTCACCCCTCCACTTT.

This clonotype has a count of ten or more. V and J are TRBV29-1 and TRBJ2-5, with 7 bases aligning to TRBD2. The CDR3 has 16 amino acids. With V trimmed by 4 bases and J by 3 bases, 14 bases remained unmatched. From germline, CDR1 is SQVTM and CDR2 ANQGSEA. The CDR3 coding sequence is TGCAGCGTTGCTACCTGGGCGGGGGTGGGTAAAGAGACCCAGTACTTC. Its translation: CSVATWAGVGKETQYF.

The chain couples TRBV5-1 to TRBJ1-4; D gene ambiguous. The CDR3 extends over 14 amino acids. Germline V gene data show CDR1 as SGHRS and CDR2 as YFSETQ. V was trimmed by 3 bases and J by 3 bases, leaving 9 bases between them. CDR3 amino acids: CASSSDGPNEKLFF. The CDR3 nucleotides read TGCGCCAGCAGCTCTGATGGGCCTAATGAAAAACTGTTTTTT.

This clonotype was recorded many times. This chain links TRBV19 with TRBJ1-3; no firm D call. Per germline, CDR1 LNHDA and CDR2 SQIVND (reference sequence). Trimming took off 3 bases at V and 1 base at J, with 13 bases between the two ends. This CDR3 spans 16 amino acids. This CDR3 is CASSMGGPASGNTIYF. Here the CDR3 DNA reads TGTGCCAGTAGTATGGGAGGGCCCGCGTCTGGAAACACCATATATTTT. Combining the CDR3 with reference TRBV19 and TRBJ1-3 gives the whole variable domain DGGITQSPKYLFRKEGQNVTLSCEQNLNHDAMYWYRQDPGQGLRLIYYSQIVNDFQKGDIAEGYSVSREKKESFPLTVTSAQKNPTAFYLCASSMGGPASGNTIYFGEGSWLTVV.

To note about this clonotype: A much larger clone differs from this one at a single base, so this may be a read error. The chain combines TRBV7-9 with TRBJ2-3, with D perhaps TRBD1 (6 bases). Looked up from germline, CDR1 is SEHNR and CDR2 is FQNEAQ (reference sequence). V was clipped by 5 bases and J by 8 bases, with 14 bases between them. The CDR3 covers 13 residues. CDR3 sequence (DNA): TGTGCCAGCAGCCGTTCAGGGGCAGCTACGCAGTATTTT. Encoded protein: CASSRSGAATQYF.

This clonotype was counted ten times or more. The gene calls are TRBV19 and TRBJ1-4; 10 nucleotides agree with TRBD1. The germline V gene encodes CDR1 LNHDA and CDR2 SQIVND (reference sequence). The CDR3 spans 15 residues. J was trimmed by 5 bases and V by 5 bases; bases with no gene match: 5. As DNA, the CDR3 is TGTGCCAGTAGTGCTTGGACAGGGGGGAATGAAAAACTGTTTTTT. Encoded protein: CASSAWTGGNEKLFF.

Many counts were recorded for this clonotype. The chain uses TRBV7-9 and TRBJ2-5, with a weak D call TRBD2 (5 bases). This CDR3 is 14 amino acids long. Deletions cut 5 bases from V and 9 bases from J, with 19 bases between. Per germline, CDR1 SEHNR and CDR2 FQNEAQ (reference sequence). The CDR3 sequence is CASSLSGLDLAQYF. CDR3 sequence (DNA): TGTGCCAGCAGCCTATCAGGACTTGACTTGGCCCAGTACTTC.

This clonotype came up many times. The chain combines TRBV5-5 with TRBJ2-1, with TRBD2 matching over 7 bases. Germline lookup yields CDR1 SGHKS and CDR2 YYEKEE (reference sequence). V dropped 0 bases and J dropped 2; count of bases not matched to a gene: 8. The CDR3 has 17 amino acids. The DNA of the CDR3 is TGTGCCAGCAGCTTGGGAGGCTCTAGCGGAGCCTACAATGAGCAGTTCTTC. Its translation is CASSLGGSSGAYNEQFF.

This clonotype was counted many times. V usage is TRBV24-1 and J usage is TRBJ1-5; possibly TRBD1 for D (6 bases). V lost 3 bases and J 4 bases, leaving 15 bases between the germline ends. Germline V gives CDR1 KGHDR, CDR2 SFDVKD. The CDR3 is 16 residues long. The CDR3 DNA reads TGTGCCACCAGTGATCCCCGACAGGCTGGGAATCAGCCCCAGCATTTT. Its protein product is CATSDPRQAGNQPQHF.

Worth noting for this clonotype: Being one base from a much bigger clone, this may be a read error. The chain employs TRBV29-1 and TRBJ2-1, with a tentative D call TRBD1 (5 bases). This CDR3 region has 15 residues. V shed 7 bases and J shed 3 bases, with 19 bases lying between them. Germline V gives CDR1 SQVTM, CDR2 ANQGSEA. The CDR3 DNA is TGCAGCGCCCTTAGGGGCAGTTCCTTCTACAATGAGCAGTTCTTC. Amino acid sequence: CSALRGSSFYNEQFF.

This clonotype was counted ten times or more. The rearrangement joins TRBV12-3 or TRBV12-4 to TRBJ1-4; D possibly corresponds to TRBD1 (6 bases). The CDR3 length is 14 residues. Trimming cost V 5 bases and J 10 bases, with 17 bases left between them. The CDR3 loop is CASSRGRNRAKLFF. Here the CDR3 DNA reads TGTGCCAGCAGTCGCGGACGGAACAGGGCAAAACTGTTTTTT.

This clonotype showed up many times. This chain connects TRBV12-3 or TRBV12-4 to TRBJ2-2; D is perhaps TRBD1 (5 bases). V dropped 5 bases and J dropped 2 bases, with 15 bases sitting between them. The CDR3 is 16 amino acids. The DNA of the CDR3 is TGTGCCAGCAGTCCCCTTACAGGTCTTAACACCGGGGAGCTGTTTTTT. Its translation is CASSPLTGLNTGELFF.